This record covers a single T cell receptor beta chain. Its antigen remains unknown. This sample stems from a study of T cell responses to AZD1222 COVID-19 vaccine. Study outcomes and limitations: The reported proportion of spike-specific TCRs targeting unmutated variant regions was nearly half. Vaccine-related CD4 TCRs covered spike, predominating at 160-218 and 743-854.

Clones were sequenced by immunoSEQ multiplex PCR, and TCRdb holds only the in-frame ones, with some missing. Of 89,000 or so clones listed, around 84% are singletons. V was trimmed by 1 base and J by 6 bases, leaving 12 bases between them. From germline, CDR1 is LGHNA and CDR2 YNFKEQ. The CDR3 has 15 residues. This chain connects TRBV4-2 to TRBJ2-2; D not resolved. Source: peripheral blood, taken 28 days after the second AZD1222 dose. The receptor's source is an adult who received the AZD1222 COVID-19 vaccine. The CDR3 region has the DNA TGTGCCAGCAGCCAAGCCGCCTTAGTCGCCGGGGAGCTGTTTTTT. Protein sequence: CASSQAALVAGELFF.